Detailed here is one T cell receptor (beta chain). The data are from a study of blood T cell repertoires in COVID-19. Across the study: Both acute and convalescent COVID-19 samples were obtained from the United States, Italy and Spain. T cells, B-cell-depleted T cells, or PBMCs provided the cDNA or gDNA that served as material.

Data came from immunoSEQ multiplex PCR; TCRdb stores just in-frame clones and leaves some out. Seen here are under 200,000 clones, just under 90% observed once, and the top ten hold 3% to 4%. This CDR3 region has 15 residues. The V and J genes are TRBV21-1 and TRBJ1-6; the table's D call, TRBD1, has no DNA check behind it. TRBV21-1 is noted as a pseudogene. Sequenced input: peripheral blood. The TCR originated in a man aged 18 to 30 with active or convalescent COVID-19. DNA for the CDR3: TGTGCCAGCGGTGGGGCAGGGGTTAATAATTCACCCCTCCACTTT. Translated, it gives CASGGAGVNNSPLHF.